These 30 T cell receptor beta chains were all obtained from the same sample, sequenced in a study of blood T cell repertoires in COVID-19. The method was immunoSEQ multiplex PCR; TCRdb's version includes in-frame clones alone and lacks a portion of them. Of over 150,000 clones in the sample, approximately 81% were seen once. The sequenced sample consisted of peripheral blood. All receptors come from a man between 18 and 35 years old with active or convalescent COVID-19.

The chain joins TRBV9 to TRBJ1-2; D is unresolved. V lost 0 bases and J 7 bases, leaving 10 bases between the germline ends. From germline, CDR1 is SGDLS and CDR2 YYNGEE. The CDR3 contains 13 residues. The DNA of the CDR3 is TGTGCCAGCAGCGTAGTAACCTCCGGTGGCTACACCTTC. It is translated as CASSVVTSGGYTF.

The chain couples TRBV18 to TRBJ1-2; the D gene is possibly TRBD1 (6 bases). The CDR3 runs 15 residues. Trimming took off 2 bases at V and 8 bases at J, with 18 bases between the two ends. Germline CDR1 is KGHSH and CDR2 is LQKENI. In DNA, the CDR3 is TGTGCCAGCTCACCAATGGCAACCCAGGGGAACGGCTACACCTTC. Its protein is CASSPMATQGNGYTF.

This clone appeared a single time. The CDR3 reads CATSDPGTPLYNEQFF. CDR3 sequence (DNA): TGTGCCACCAGTGATCCCGGGACTCCCCTCTACAATGAGCAGTTCTTC. This chain uses TRBV24-1 with TRBJ2-1, with D possibly TRBD2 on 6 matching bases. The CDR3 runs to 16 residues. Trimming cost V 3 bases and J 3 bases, with 14 bases left between them. The germline V gene has CDR1 KGHDR and CDR2 SFDVKD.

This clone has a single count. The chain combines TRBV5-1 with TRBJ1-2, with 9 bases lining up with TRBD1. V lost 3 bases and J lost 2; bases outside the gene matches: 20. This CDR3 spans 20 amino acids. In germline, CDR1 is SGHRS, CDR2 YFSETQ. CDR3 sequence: CASSSYRNPGQGKGNYGYTF. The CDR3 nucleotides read TGCGCCAGCAGCTCGTATCGGAACCCGGGACAGGGAAAGGGAAACTATGGCTACACCTTC.

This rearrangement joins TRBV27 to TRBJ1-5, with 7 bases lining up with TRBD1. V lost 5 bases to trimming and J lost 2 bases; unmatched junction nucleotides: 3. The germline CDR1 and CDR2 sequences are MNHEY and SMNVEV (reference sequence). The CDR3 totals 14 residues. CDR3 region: CASSGGQRNQPQHF. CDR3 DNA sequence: TGTGCCAGCAGTGGGGGACAGCGCAATCAGCCCCAGCATTTT.

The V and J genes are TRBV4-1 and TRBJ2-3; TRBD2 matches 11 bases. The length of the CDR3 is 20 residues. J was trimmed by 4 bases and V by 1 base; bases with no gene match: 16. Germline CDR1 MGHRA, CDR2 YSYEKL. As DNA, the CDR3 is TGCGCCAGCAGCCAAGCCGGGACTAGCGGTGGGTGGCTTTCCCCAGATACGCAGTATTTT. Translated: CASSQAGTSGGWLSPDTQYF.

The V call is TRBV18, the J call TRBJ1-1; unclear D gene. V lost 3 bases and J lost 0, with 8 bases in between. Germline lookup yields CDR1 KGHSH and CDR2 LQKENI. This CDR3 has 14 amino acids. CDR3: CASSPTEMNTEAFF. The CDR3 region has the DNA TGTGCCAGCTCACCCACAGAGATGAACACTGAAGCTTTCTTT.

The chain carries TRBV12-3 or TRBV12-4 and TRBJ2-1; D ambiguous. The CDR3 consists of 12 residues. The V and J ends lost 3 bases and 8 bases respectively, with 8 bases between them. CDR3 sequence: CASSFPGYEQFF. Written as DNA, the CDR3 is TGTGCCAGCAGTTTCCCCGGGTATGAGCAGTTCTTC.

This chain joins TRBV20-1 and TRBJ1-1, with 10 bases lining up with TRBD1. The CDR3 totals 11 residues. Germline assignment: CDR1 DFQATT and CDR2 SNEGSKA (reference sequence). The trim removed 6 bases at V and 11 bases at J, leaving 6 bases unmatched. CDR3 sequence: CSAHRQGAAFF. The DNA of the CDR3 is TGCAGTGCACACAGACAGGGGGCGGCTTTCTTT.

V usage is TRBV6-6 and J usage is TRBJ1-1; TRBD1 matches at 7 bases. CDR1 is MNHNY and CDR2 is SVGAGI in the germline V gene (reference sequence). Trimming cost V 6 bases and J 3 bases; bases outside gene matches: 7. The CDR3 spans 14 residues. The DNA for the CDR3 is TGTGCCAGCAGATACCCTGGGACAGACACTGAAGCTTTCTTT. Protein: CASRYPGTDTEAFF.

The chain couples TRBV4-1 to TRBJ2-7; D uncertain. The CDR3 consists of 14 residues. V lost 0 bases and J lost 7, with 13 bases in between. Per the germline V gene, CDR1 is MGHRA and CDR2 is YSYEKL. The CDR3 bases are TGCGCCAGCAGCCAAGATTTGGTGTCCGGGGAGCAGTACTTC. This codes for CASSQDLVSGEQYF.

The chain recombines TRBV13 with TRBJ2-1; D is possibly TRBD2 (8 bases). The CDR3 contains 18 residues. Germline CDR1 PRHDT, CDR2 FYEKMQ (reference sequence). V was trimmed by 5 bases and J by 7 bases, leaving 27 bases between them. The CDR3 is CASSTQGGRSGSINEQFF. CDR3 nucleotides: TGTGCCAGCAGCACCCAGGGGGGGAGGAGCGGGAGTATAAATGAGCAGTTCTTC.

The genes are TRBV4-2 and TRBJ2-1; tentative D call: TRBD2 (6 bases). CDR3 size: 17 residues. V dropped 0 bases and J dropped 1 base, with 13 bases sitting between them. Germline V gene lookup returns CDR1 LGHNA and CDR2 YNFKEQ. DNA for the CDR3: TGTGCCAGCAGCCAAGAAGGGTCGGGACTTTCCTACAATGAGCAGTTCTTC. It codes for CASSQEGSGLSYNEQFF.

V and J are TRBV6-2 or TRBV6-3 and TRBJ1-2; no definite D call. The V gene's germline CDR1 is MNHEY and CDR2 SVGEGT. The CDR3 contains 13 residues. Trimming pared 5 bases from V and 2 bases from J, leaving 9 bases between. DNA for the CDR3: TGTGCCAGCAGTCCGAGGGCCAACTATGGCTACACCTTC. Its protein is CASSPRANYGYTF.

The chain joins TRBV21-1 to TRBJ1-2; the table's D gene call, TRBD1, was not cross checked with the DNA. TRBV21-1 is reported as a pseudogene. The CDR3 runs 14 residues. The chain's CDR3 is CASSNIGTGRGYTF. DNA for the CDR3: TGTGCCAGCAGCAATATAGGGACAGGGCGTGGCTACACCTTC.

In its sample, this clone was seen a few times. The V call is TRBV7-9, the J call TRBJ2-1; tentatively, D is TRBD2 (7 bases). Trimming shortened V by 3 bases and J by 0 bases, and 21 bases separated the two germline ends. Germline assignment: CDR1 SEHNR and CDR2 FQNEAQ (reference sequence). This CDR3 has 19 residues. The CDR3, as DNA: TGTGCCAGCAGCTTGACCCCTCTTAGGGGGGGGGCCTCCTACAATGAGCAGTTCTTC. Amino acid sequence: CASSLTPLRGGASYNEQFF.

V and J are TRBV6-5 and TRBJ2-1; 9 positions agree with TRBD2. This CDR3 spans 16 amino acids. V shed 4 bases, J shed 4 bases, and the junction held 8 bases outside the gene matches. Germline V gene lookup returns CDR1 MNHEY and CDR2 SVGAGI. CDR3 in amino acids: CASSSPTSGSYNEQFF. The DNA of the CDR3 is TGTGCCAGCAGTTCCCCGACTAGCGGTTCTTACAATGAGCAGTTCTTC.

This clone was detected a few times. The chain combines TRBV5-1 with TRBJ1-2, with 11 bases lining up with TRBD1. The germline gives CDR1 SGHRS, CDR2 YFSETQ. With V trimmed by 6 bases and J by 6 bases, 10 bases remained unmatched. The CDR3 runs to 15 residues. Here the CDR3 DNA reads TGCGCCAGCAAACGAAGGACAGGGGGCGTCGATGGCTACACCTTC. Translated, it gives CASKRRTGGVDGYTF.

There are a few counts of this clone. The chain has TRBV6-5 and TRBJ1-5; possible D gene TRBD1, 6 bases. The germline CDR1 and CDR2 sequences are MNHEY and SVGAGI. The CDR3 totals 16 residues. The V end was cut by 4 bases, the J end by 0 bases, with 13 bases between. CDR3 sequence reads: CASSSNQGNSNQPQHF. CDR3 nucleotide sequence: TGTGCCAGCAGTTCAAACCAGGGGAATAGCAATCAGCCCCAGCATTTT.

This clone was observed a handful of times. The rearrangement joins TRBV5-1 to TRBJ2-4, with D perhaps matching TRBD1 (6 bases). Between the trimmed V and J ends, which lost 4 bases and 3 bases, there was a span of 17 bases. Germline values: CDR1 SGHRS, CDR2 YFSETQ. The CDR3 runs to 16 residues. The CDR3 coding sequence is TGCGCCAGCAGCCCCGGAGCAGGGGTGGGCAAAAACATTCAGTACTTC. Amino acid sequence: CASSPGAGVGKNIQYF.

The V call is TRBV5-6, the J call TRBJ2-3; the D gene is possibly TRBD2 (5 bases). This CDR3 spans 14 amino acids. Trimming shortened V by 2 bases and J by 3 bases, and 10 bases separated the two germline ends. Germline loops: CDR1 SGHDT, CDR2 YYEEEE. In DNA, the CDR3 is TGTGCCAGCAGCTTTCCCGGAGGTACAGATACGCAGTATTTT. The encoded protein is CASSFPGGTDTQYF.

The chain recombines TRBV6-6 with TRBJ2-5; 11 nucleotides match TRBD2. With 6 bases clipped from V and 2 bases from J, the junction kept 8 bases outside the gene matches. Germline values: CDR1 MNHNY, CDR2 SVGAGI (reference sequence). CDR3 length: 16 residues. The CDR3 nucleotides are TGTGCCAGCAGGACCCCGACTAGCGGGGCTCAAGAGACCCAGTACTTC. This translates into CASRTPTSGAQETQYF.

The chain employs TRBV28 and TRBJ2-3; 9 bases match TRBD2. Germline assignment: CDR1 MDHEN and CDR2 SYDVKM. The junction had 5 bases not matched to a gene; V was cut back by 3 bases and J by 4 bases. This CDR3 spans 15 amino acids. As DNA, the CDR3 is TGTGCCAGCAGTTTCGCGGGAGGGGAGGCAGATACGCAGTATTTT. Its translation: CASSFAGGEADTQYF.

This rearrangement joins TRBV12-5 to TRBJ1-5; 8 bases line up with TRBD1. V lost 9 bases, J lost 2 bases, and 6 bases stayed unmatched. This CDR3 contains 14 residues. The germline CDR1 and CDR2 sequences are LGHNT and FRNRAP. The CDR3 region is CASSAQGGNQPQHF. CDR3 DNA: TGTGCTAGCTCAGCACAGGGGGGCAATCAGCCCCAGCATTTT.

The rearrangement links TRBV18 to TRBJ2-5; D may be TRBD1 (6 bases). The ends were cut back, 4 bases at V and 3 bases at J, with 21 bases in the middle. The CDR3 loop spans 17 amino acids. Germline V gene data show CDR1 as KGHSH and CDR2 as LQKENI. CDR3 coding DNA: TGTGCCAGCTCACTAAATCCCGGGACAAGGCGAAAAGAGACCCAGTACTTC. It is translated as CASSLNPGTRRKETQYF.

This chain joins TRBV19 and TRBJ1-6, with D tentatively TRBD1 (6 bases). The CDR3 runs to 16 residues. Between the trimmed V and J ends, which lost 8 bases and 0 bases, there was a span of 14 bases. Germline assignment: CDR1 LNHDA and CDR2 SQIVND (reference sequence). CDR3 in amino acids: CASASRGNSYNSPLHF. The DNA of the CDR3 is TGTGCCAGTGCAAGTAGGGGGAACTCCTATAATTCACCCCTCCACTTT. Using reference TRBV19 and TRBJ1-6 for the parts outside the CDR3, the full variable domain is DGGITQSPKYLFRKEGQNVTLSCEQNLNHDAMYWYRQDPGQGLRLIYYSQIVNDFQKGDIAEGYSVSREKKESFPLTVTSAQKNPTAFYLCASASRGNSYNSPLHFGNGTRLTVT.

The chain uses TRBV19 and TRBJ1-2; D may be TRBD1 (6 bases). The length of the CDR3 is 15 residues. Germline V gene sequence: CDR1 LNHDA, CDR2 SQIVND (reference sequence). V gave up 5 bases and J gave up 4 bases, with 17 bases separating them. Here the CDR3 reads CASSFRQVVGYGYTF. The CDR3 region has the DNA TGTGCCAGTAGTTTTAGACAGGTGGTCGGCTATGGCTACACCTTC.

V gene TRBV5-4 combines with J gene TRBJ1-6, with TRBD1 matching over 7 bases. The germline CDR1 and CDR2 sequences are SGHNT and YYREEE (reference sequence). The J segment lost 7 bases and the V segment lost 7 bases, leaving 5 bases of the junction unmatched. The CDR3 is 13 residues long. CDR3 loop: CASGPGQNSPLHF. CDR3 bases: TGTGCCAGCGGCCCGGGACAGAATTCACCCCTCCACTTT. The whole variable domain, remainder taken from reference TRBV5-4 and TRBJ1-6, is ETGVTQSPTHLIKTRGQQVTLRCSSQSGHNTVSWYQQALGQGPQFIFQYYREEENGRGNFPPRFSGLQFPNYSSELNVNALELDDSALYLCASGPGQNSPLHFGNGTRLTVT.

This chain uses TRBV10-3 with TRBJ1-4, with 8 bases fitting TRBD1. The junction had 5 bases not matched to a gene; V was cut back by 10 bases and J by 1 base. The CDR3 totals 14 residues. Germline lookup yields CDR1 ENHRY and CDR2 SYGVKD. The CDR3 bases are TGTGCCACACGAACAGGGGGAACTAATGAAAAACTGTTTTTT. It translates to CATRTGGTNEKLFF.

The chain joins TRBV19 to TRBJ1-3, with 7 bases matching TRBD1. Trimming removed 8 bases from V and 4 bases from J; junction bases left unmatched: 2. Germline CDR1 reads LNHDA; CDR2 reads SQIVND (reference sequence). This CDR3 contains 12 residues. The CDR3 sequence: CASQGDGNTIYF. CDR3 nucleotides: TGTGCCAGTCAGGGGGACGGAAACACCATATATTTT.